Each of the 27 T cell receptor beta chains below was sequenced from the same sample in a study of T-cell reconstitution after alpha-beta-depleted transplantation in children. Library preparation (for TCRbeta) was performed with unique molecular identifiers. A single record per CDR3 protein comes from TCRdb applying MiXCR to the PCR reads. The sample lists around 450,000 distinct CDR3 sequences; approximately 10% were seen once. The sample here was PBMCs, taken before TCRalphabeta/CD19-depleted stem cell transplant. The source is a child aged 2 to 10 with inherited bone marrow failure, due to receive a stem cell transplant.

V gene TRBV2 combines with J gene TRBJ2-1; 11 bases line up with TRBD2. V gave up 6 bases and J gave up 7 bases; unmatched junction bases: 11. CDR3 size: 16 residues. CDR1 is SNHLY and CDR2 is FYNNEI in the germline V gene. DNA of the CDR3: TGTGCCAGCAGACTAGCGGGAGACTCTTTGGGGAATGAGCAGTTCTTC. Translating gives CASRLAGDSLGNEQFF.

This clonotype was detected a few times. The rearrangement links TRBV12-3 or TRBV12-4 to TRBJ2-1; tentative D call: TRBD2 (6 bases). V was shortened by 1 base and J by 8 bases, with 9 bases between the two germline ends. The CDR3 is 13 amino acids. The CDR3 reads CASSLVPGDEQFF. CDR3 nucleotide sequence: TGTGCCAGCAGTTTAGTGCCGGGGGATGAGCAGTTCTTC.

This clonotype was observed at least ten times. The genes are TRBV5-1 and TRBJ1-1; no reliable D call. Germline loops: CDR1 SGHRS, CDR2 YFSETQ. This CDR3 comprises 14 residues. With 0 bases removed from V and 5 bases from J, the gap between germline ends came to 11 bases. CDR3 sequence reads: CASSLEAGWTEAFF. The CDR3, as DNA: TGCGCCAGCAGCTTGGAGGCAGGCTGGACTGAAGCTTTCTTT.

The count of this clonotype is one. A read error is possible here, since a much larger clone lies one base away. V is TRBV6-1 and J is TRBJ2-1, with D maybe TRBD2 (5 bases). CDR3 length: 12 amino acids. Germline assignment: CDR1 MNHNS and CDR2 SASEGT. Trimming stripped 7 bases from V and 10 bases from J, with 14 bases between. The CDR3 DNA is TGTGCCAGCAACCCCATAGAGGGCGAGCAGTTCTTC. It encodes CASNPIEGEQFF.

Comments on this clonotype: Given a much more abundant clone one base away, this may be a read error. The chain uses TRBV20-1 and TRBJ2-7; no definite D call. The germline gives CDR1 DFQATT, CDR2 SNEGSKA (reference sequence). CDR3 length equals 13 residues. CDR3 amino acids: CSASLTRTYEQNF. The CDR3, as DNA: TGCAGTGCTAGTCTTACACGGACCTACGAGCAGAACTTC.

This clonotype was counted at least ten times. V and J are TRBV20-1 and TRBJ2-1; D possibly uses TRBD1 or TRBD2 (6 bases each). Germline V CDR1 and CDR2: DFQATT, SNEGSKA (reference sequence). V was shortened by 0 bases and J by 2 bases, with 20 bases between the two germline ends. The CDR3 spans 18 residues. CDR3 residues: CSARDPILTRGPYNEQFF. The CDR3 DNA is TGCAGTGCTAGAGATCCCATCCTGACTCGGGGGCCCTACAATGAGCAGTTCTTC.

In its sample, this clonotype was seen many times. J is TRBJ1-2 and V is TRBV29-1; D unresolved. The V gene's germline CDR1 is SQVTM and CDR2 ANQGSEA. Trimming cost V 5 bases and J 3 bases, with 10 bases left between them. This CDR3 is built from 12 residues. This chain's CDR3 is CSVRDLDYGYTF. The CDR3 DNA reads TGCAGCGTTAGGGATTTGGACTATGGCTACACCTTC.

This clonotype was detected many times. This chain links TRBV7-2 with TRBJ2-1; 9 bases match TRBD2. Germline CDR1 reads SGHTA; CDR2 reads FQGNSA. The CDR3 loop spans 14 amino acids. Trimming removed 6 bases from V and 3 bases from J; junction bases left unmatched: 3. The CDR3 is CASRSGRRYNEQFF. The CDR3 DNA sequence: TGTGCCAGCAGGAGCGGGAGGCGCTACAATGAGCAGTTCTTC. The full variable domain, its missing parts supplied by reference TRBV7-2 and TRBJ2-1, is GAGVSQSPSNKVTEKGKDVELRCDPISGHTALYWYRQSLGQGLEFLIYFQGNSAPDKSGLPSDRFSAERTGGSVSTLTIQRTQQEDSAVYLCASRSGRRYNEQFFGPGTRLTVL.

The V call is TRBV4-3, the J call TRBJ2-5; 7 bases line up with TRBD1. The CDR3 runs 14 residues. Unmatched junction bases numbered 3, after V lost 4 bases and J lost 1 base. Per germline, CDR1 LGHNA and CDR2 YSLEER. The CDR3: CASSLDRSQETQYF. CDR3 nucleotides: TGCGCCAGCAGCCTGGACAGGAGCCAAGAGACCCAGTACTTC.

This clonotype has ten or more counts. This sequence joins TRBV10-3 and TRBJ2-3; TRBD2 agrees at 8 bases. This CDR3 region has 16 residues. Trimming took 4 bases from V and 6 from J; bases not matched to a gene: 12. From germline, CDR1 is ENHRY and CDR2 SYGVKD. As DNA, the CDR3 is TGTGCCATCAGTGCACAATTCGGACTAGCAGGTGATACGCAGTATTTT. As protein: CAISAQFGLAGDTQYF.

This clonotype was found many times. The chain has TRBV27 and TRBJ2-1, with D possibly TRBD2 on 6 matching bases. Per the germline V gene, CDR1 is MNHEY and CDR2 is SMNVEV (reference sequence). This CDR3 has 15 residues. V lost 3 bases and J lost 8, with 17 bases in between. CDR3 in DNA: TGTGCCAGCAGTTTTAGCCGGCGGAGGGGCGATGAGCAGTTCTTC. Residues: CASSFSRRRGDEQFF.

This clonotype was detected many times. The genes are TRBV5-1 and TRBJ2-3; D might be TRBD1 or TRBD2, each matching 5 bases. This CDR3 is built from 14 residues. V gave up 2 bases and J gave up 5 bases, with 12 bases separating them. Germline loops: CDR1 SGHRS, CDR2 YFSETQ. The CDR3 DNA follows: TGCGCCAGCAGCTTTCGGGGCCCAGGAGATACGCAGTATTTT. It encodes CASSFRGPGDTQYF.

The V gene is TRBV20-1, the J gene TRBJ1-2; D is possibly TRBD1 (5 bases). Germline V CDR1 and CDR2: DFQATT, SNEGSKA (reference sequence). The CDR3 is 11 residues long. The CDR3, as DNA: TGCAGCCCACATAGGGGATTCGGCTACACCTTC. Translating it yields CSPHRGFGYTF.

This clonotype was counted many times. The chain recombines TRBV4-3 with TRBJ2-4; D ambiguous. Germline lookup yields CDR1 LGHNA and CDR2 YSLEER. V lost 5 bases to trimming and J lost 8 bases, with 7 bases between them. This CDR3 has 11 residues. The CDR3 sequence: CASSSRDIQYF. The CDR3, as DNA: TGCGCCAGCAGCAGCCGGGACATTCAGTACTTC.

This clonotype was counted at least ten times. The V call is TRBV3-1, the J call TRBJ2-7; 10 bases are shared with TRBD2. There are 16 residues in the CDR3. Germline V gene lookup returns CDR1 LGHDT and CDR2 YNNKEL (reference sequence). V shed 1 base, J shed 2 bases, and the junction held 5 bases outside the gene matches. CDR3 residues: CASSQVGAGGPYEQYF. The CDR3, as DNA: TGTGCCAGCAGCCAAGTCGGAGCGGGAGGGCCCTACGAGCAGTACTTC.

This clonotype was counted ten times or more. The DNA for the CDR3 is TGCGCCAGCAGCCAAGAGCAGGTCGTAGGGTGGACCGGGGAGCTGTTTTTT. Its translation is CASSQEQVVGWTGELFF. The J gene is TRBJ2-2, the V gene TRBV4-3; the D is unclear. This CDR3 is built from 17 residues. Germline CDR1 and CDR2: LGHNA and YSLEER. V dropped 0 bases and J dropped 5 bases, with 16 bases sitting between them.

This clonotype was recorded many times. The chain employs TRBV15 and TRBJ2-1, with D tentatively TRBD2 (6 bases). Looked up from germline, CDR1 is LNHNV and CDR2 is YYDKDF (reference sequence). V lost 3 bases to trimming and J lost 3 bases, with 15 bases between them. CDR3 length equals 16 residues. In DNA form, the CDR3 reads TGTGCCACCAGCAGGGAGGGGCTGGGGAACTACAATGAGCAGTTCTTC. It translates to CATSREGLGNYNEQFF.

This clonotype appeared a few times. The J gene is TRBJ2-1, the V gene TRBV19, with TRBD2 matching over 9 bases. CDR3 size: 19 residues. Germline loops: CDR1 LNHDA, CDR2 SQIVND (reference sequence). V was clipped by 1 base and J by 1 base; unmatched bases: 11. CDR3 DNA: TGTGCCAGTAGTATAGGAGGCGGGAGGGCCGTAGAGTCCTACAATGAGCAGTTCTTC. Protein sequence: CASSIGGGRAVESYNEQFF.

This clonotype was seen ten or more times. The chain carries TRBV28 and TRBJ2-3; tentatively, D is TRBD2 (5 bases). The CDR3 is 14 residues long. V was clipped by 4 bases and J by 6 bases, with 14 bases between them. Germline CDR1 reads MDHEN; CDR2 reads SYDVKM. The DNA of the CDR3 is TGTGCCAGCAGTTGGGCCCTTACTAGTGATACGCAGTATTTT. It translates to CASSWALTSDTQYF.

This clonotype was observed at least ten times. The chain carries TRBV29-1 and TRBJ2-7; 7 bases match TRBD2. The CDR3 sequence is 15 residues long. Germline lookup yields CDR1 SQVTM and CDR2 ANQGSEA. V dropped 4 bases and J dropped 0; count of bases not matched to a gene: 9. As DNA, the CDR3 is TGCAGCGTTGCCGACAGCGGGATCAACTCCTACGAGCAGTACTTC. Translation gives CSVADSGINSYEQYF.

This clonotype has at least ten counts. The chain has TRBV5-1 and TRBJ2-1, with 7 bases aligning to TRBD2. The J segment lost 4 bases and the V segment lost 5 bases, leaving 6 bases of the junction unmatched. CDR3 length: 14 residues. Germline loops: CDR1 SGHRS, CDR2 YFSETQ. This CDR3 is CASSPGGLYNEQFF. Written as DNA, the CDR3 is TGCGCCAGCAGTCCGGGGGGACTGTACAATGAGCAGTTCTTC.

A few counts support this clonotype. The V call is TRBV14, the J call TRBJ1-3, with D possibly matching TRBD1 (5 bases). V lost 4 bases and J 0 bases, leaving 16 bases between the germline ends. This CDR3 comprises 17 residues. Germline V CDR1 and CDR2: SGHDN, FVKESK. The CDR3 sequence: CASSLSGRPLSGNTIYF. The CDR3 DNA sequence: TGTGCCAGCAGCCTCTCGGGACGCCCGCTCTCTGGAAACACCATATATTTT. The full variable domain, in which reference TRBV14 and TRBJ1-3 provide the parts outside the CDR3, is EAGVTQFPSHSVIEKGQTVTLRCDPISGHDNLYWYRRVMGKEIKFLLHFVKESKQDESGMPNNRFLAERTGGTYSTLKVQPAELEDSGVYFCASSLSGRPLSGNTIYFGEGSWLTVV.

This clonotype was found many times. The chain couples TRBV7-2 to TRBJ2-1; 10 positions agree with TRBD2. The V segment lost 2 bases and the J segment 6 bases; nucleotides outside the gene matches: 7. CDR1 is SGHTA and CDR2 is FQGNSA in the germline V gene. CDR3 length equals 16 residues. CDR3 loop: CASSLRPSGSGNEQFF. The CDR3 nucleotides are TGTGCCAGCAGCTTACGTCCTAGCGGGAGCGGCAATGAGCAGTTCTTC.

This clonotype was seen ten or more times. The chain carries TRBV5-1 and TRBJ2-1, with D tentatively TRBD1 (6 bases). Trimming removed 2 bases from V and 7 bases from J, with 10 bases in between. Per germline, CDR1 SGHRS and CDR2 YFSETQ. This CDR3 has 13 amino acids. In DNA, the CDR3 is TGCGCCAGCAGCTTCACCGACAGGAATGAGCAGTTCTTC. This codes for CASSFTDRNEQFF.

This clonotype was seen more than once but under ten times. The V call is TRBV19, the J call TRBJ1-2; TRBD1 is a possible D gene (6 bases). Trimming took off 6 bases at V and 2 bases at J, with 13 bases between the two ends. CDR3 length: 14 amino acids. Germline V lookup: CDR1 LNHDA, CDR2 SQIVND (reference sequence). In DNA, the CDR3 is TGTGCCAGTAGAAAGGACAGAAGCAACTATGGCTACACCTTC. Protein: CASRKDRSNYGYTF.

This clonotype occurred many times. This chain links TRBV25-1 with TRBJ2-2, with a possible D match to TRBD2 (5 bases). V was shortened by 3 bases and J by 8 bases, with 13 bases between the two germline ends. The CDR3 loop spans 14 amino acids. Germline V gives CDR1 MGHDK, CDR2 SYGVNS. The CDR3 loop reads CASSDEFGVGELFF. Here the CDR3 DNA reads TGTGCCAGCAGTGACGAATTCGGGGTGGGGGAGCTGTTTTTT.

At least ten counts were recorded for this clonotype. The chain recombines TRBV6-5 with TRBJ2-7; D gene uncertain. The CDR3 loop spans 16 amino acids. The V gene's germline CDR1 is MNHEY and CDR2 SVGAGI. V lost 0 bases, J lost 0 bases, and 12 bases lay in between. The chain's CDR3 is CASSYSIGESSYEQYF. The CDR3 DNA is TGTGCCAGCAGTTACTCGATCGGAGAGAGCTCCTACGAGCAGTACTTC.